The source of this T cell receptor (beta chain) is a study of OX40 agonist ivuxolimab in advanced cancers. Overall study: The study gave patients intravenous ivuxolimab at 0.01 to 10 mg/kg every 2 weeks. It was permissible to have had prior anti-PD-1, anti-PD-L1 or anti-CTLA-4 therapy, and around 40% had some.

Using immunoSEQ multiplex PCR, the repertoire was profiled, and TCRdb retains in-frame clones only, with some absent. The profile shows tens of thousands of clones, around 92% of them singletons. Blood samples were obtained at baseline, cycle 4 day 1, and cycle 7 day 1. The input for sequencing was CD4+ or CD8+ T cells sorted from blood, taken in a trial of the OX40 agonist ivuxolimab. The clonotype was recovered from an adult with an advanced solid tumor such as melanoma, head and neck, liver or kidney cancer.

The DNA for the CDR3 is TGTGCCAGTAGTTGGGGTGCAGACAATAGCAATCAGCCCCAGCATTTT. This gives the protein CASSWGADNSNQPQHF. The gene calls are TRBV19 and TRBJ1-5; D gene uncertain. The CDR3 length is 16 residues. CDR1 and CDR2 (germline): LNHDA, SQIVND (reference sequence). Trimming stripped 5 bases from V and 0 bases from J, with 14 bases between. Based on the CDR3 plus reference TRBV19 and TRBJ1-5, the full variable domain is DGGITQSPKYLFRKEGQNVTLSCEQNLNHDAMYWYRQDPGQGLRLIYYSQIVNDFQKGDIAEGYSVSREKKESFPLTVTSAQKNPTAFYLCASSWGADNSNQPQHFGDGTRLSIL.